Listed below are T cell receptor beta chains from one sample, sequenced in a study of T cell responses to AZD1222 COVID-19 vaccine. Libraries were prepared by immunoSEQ multiplex PCR; TCRdb keeps only in-frame clonotypes and omits some of them. The sample consists of some 120,000 clones, 88% of them appearing once. Source: peripheral blood, taken on day 0 of AZD1222 vaccination. These receptors all stem from an adult in good health. The CDR3 runs from the conserved cysteine through the conserved F or W. The D gene is left open where the match is weak. Clone size is stated in some rows and not others, as once, few, many or a class when expanded.

V gene	J gene	clone size	D gene	CDR3 protein	CDR3 DNA
TRBV7-6	TRBJ1-1	.	.	CASSLVVRDTEAFF	TGTGCCAGCAGCTTAGTTGTCCGAGACACTGAAGCTTTCTTT
TRBV10-2	TRBJ1-1	.	.	CASSEPASWSPDTEAFF	TGCGCCAGCAGTGAGCCGGCCTCGTGGAGTCCGGACACTGAAGCTTTCTTT
TRBV6-6	TRBJ1-1	.	.	CASSWDGQNTEAFF	TGTGCCAGCAGTTGGGACGGCCAGAACACTGAAGCTTTCTTT
TRBV25-1	TRBJ1-2	.	.	CASSEASYGYTF	TGTGCCAGCAGTGAAGCTAGCTATGGCTACACCTTC
TRBV11-3	TRBJ1-6	.	.	CASSLGGNSPLHF	TGTGCCAGCAGCTTAGGGGGTAATTCACCCCTCCACTTT
TRBV7-2	TRBJ1-5	.	.	CASSLMNQPQHF	TGTGCCAGCAGCTTGATGAATCAGCCCCAGCATTTT
TRBV2	TRBJ1-2	.	.	CASSEALLGQLVYGYTF	TGTGCCAGCAGTGAAGCGCTACTGGGGCAGTTGGTCTATGGCTACACCTTC
TRBV28	TRBJ1-1	.	TRBD1	CASRSTGLGQHTEAFF	TGTGCCAGCAGATCAACCGGACTGGGACAGCACACTGAAGCTTTCTTT
TRBV18	TRBJ1-1	once	.	CASSPQAGEAFF	TGTGCCAGCTCACCACAGGCCGGAGAAGCTTTCTTT
TRBV6-5	TRBJ1-5	.	TRBD1	CASTRQGNSNQPQHF	TGTGCCAGCACTCGACAGGGGAATAGCAATCAGCCCCAGCATTTT
TRBV25-1	TRBJ2-2	.	.	CASSDPWPPRRLFF	TGTGCCAGCAGTGACCCGTGGCCCCCCCGGAGGCTGTTTTTT
TRBV5-1	TRBJ2-7	.	TRBD1	CASSGRQGSYEQYF	TGCGCCAGCAGCGGGAGACAGGGCTCCTACGAGCAGTACTTC
TRBV4-1	TRBJ2-3	.	.	CASSQDRARTTDTQYF	TGCGCCAGCAGCCAAGATAGAGCCCGGACCACAGATACGCAGTATTTT
TRBV11-2	TRBJ2-3	.	TRBD2	CASTFSGGADTQYF	TGTGCCAGCACCTTTAGCGGGGGGGCAGATACGCAGTATTTT
TRBV11-2	TRBJ1-1	.	TRBD1	CASSWRQGRGTEAFF	TGTGCCAGCAGCTGGAGACAGGGGAGGGGCACTGAAGCTTTCTTT
TRBV18	TRBJ2-7	.	.	CASSPGGPSSYEQYF	TGTGCCAGCTCACCGGGGGGGCCAAGCTCCTACGAGCAGTACTTC
TRBV19	TRBJ1-5	few	TRBD1	CASSYRGQVVGNQPQHF	TGTGCCAGTAGTTATCGGGGACAGGTGGTAGGCAATCAGCCCCAGCATTTT
TRBV7-9	TRBJ2-1	.	.	CASSPQGSPYNEQFF	TGTGCCAGCAGCCCGCAGGGGTCGCCCTACAATGAGCAGTTCTTC
TRBV5-6	TRBJ2-1	.	.	CASSDLLRGVVGYNEQFF	TGTGCCAGCAGCGACCTTTTGAGGGGGGTCGTGGGCTACAATGAGCAGTTCTTC
TRBV6-5	TRBJ1-5	.	TRBD1	CASSQTGLNQPQHF	TGTGCCAGCAGTCAGACAGGGCTCAATCAGCCCCAGCATTTT
TRBV7-8	TRBJ1-3	.	TRBD1	CASSLQGALGNTIYF	TGTGCCAGCAGCTTACAGGGGGCGCTTGGAAACACCATATATTTT
TRBV9	TRBJ2-7	.	TRBD1	CASSTSTGDSYEQYF	TGTGCCAGCAGCACTTCGACAGGGGACTCCTACGAGCAGTACTTC
TRBV5-5	TRBJ2-5	.	.	CASSLAPTVQETQYF	TGTGCCAGCAGCTTGGCCCCGACAGTCCAAGAGACCCAGTACTTC
TRBV18	TRBJ1-2	.	TRBD1	CASSPGQGVWDWDGYTF	TGTGCCAGCTCACCCGGACAGGGGGTGTGGGATTGGGATGGCTACACCTTC
TRBV10-3	TRBJ2-5	.	.	CAISESGSKPVGTQYF	TGTGCCATCAGTGAGTCCGGCTCGAAGCCCGTCGGGACCCAGTACTTC
TRBV29-1	TRBJ1-4	.	.	CSVDSGPGEKLFF	TGCAGCGTTGACTCGGGGCCGGGCGAAAAACTGTTTTTT
TRBV7-2	TRBJ1-5	.	TRBD1	CASSFQGDQPQHF	TGTGCCAGCAGCTTCCAGGGGGATCAGCCCCAGCATTTT
TRBV6-5	TRBJ2-7	.	TRBD2	CASTGLYEQYF	TGTGCCAGCACGGGACTATACGAGCAGTACTTC
TRBV6-2/TRBV6-3	TRBJ1-1	.	TRBD1	CASSYDGRGQGVMNTEAFF	TGTGCCAGCAGTTACGACGGTAGGGGACAGGGGGTAATGAACACTGAAGCTTTCTTT
TRBV6-5	TRBJ2-2	.	TRBD1	CAGQSNTGELFF	TGTGCGGGACAGTCGAACACCGGGGAGCTGTTTTTT
TRBV19	TRBJ2-7	once	TRBD1	CASKRAGTGFSSEQYF	TGTGCCAGTAAAAGGGCTGGGACAGGGTTTTCAAGCGAGCAGTACTTC
TRBV4-1	TRBJ1-5	.	TRBD1	CASSQDYGTGINQPQHF	TGCGCCAGCAGCCAAGATTATGGGACAGGGATCAATCAGCCCCAGCATTTT
TRBV2	TRBJ1-5	.	.	CASSEGGAGQPQHF	TGTGCCAGCAGCGAGGGTGGGGCGGGCCAGCCCCAGCATTTT
TRBV3-1/TRBV3-2	TRBJ2-7	.	TRBD2	CASSQPASGAYEQYF	TGTGCCAGCAGCCAGCCGGCTAGCGGGGCCTACGAGCAGTACTTC
TRBV5-4	TRBJ2-3	once	TRBD2	CASSWSSGSGTDTQYF	TGTGCCAGCAGCTGGTCTAGCGGGAGCGGCACAGATACGCAGTATTTT
TRBV18	TRBJ2-5	.	TRBD1	CASSLYRGQETQYF	TGTGCCAGCTCACTTTACAGGGGCCAAGAGACCCAGTACTTC
TRBV7-2	TRBJ1-2	.	TRBD1	CASSARQGTHYGYTF	TGTGCCAGCAGCGCGAGACAGGGTACCCACTATGGCTACACCTTC
TRBV19	TRBJ1-5	.	TRBD1	CASSMTGGSNQPQHF	TGTGCCAGTAGTATGACAGGGGGGAGCAATCAGCCCCAGCATTTT
TRBV27	TRBJ1-2	.	TRBD1	CASSRTDRGYGYTF	TGTGCCAGCAGTCGCACGGACAGGGGCTATGGCTACACCTTC
TRBV18	TRBJ1-3	once	.	CASSPRGKSSGNTIYF	TGTGCCAGCTCACCAAGGGGCAAGAGCTCTGGAAACACCATATATTTT
TRBV4-1	TRBJ2-2	.	.	CASSHSMGLHTGELFF	TGCGCCAGCAGCCACTCTATGGGACTTCACACCGGGGAGCTGTTTTTT
TRBV5-1	TRBJ2-1	.	.	CASSLAPTGAGSSYNEQFF	TGCGCCAGCAGCTTGGCACCCACTGGGGCGGGCAGCTCCTACAATGAGCAGTTCTTC
TRBV5-1	TRBJ1-5	.	TRBD1	CASSLDREGPQHF	TGCGCCAGCAGCCTTGACAGGGAAGGGCCCCAGCATTTT
TRBV2	TRBJ2-7	.	TRBD1	CASREGQGAYEQYF	TGTGCCAGCAGGGAAGGACAGGGGGCTTACGAGCAGTACTTC
TRBV7-8	TRBJ2-7	.	.	CASRSFGLGDDYEQYF	TGTGCCAGCAGATCATTTGGACTCGGCGACGACTACGAGCAGTACTTC
TRBV5-5	TRBJ2-2	once	.	CASSWDDGATGELFF	TGTGCCAGCAGCTGGGATGACGGGGCCACCGGGGAGCTGTTTTTT
TRBV6-5	TRBJ1-2	.	.	CASSYGGDYGYTF	TGTGCCAGCAGTTACGGTGGGGACTATGGCTACACCTTC
TRBV2	TRBJ1-2	.	TRBD1	CASREQGAEGYTF	TGTGCCAGCAGGGAACAGGGGGCGGAAGGCTACACCTTC
TRBV19	TRBJ2-1	.	TRBD2	CASRTSGGNEQFF	TGTGCCAGCAGGACTAGCGGGGGCAATGAGCAGTTCTTC
TRBV6-5	TRBJ2-2	.	.	CASSWVSPQFGGELFF	TGTGCCAGCAGTTGGGTCAGTCCCCAATTCGGCGGGGAGCTGTTTTTT
TRBV9	TRBJ2-7	.	TRBD2	CASSVGGSSYEQYF	TGTGCCAGCAGCGTGGGCGGGAGCTCCTACGAGCAGTACTTC
TRBV7-2	TRBJ2-1	.	.	CASSPGGGPSTYNEQFF	TGTGCCAGCAGTCCAGGAGGGGGACCGAGTACCTACAATGAGCAGTTCTTC
TRBV11-3	TRBJ2-2	once	.	CASSLPTGGVTGELFF	TGTGCCAGCAGCCTCCCGACCGGGGGCGTCACCGGGGAGCTGTTTTTT